This T cell receptor (beta chain) was sequenced for a study of blood T cell repertoires in COVID-19. About the study: Researchers got acute and convalescent COVID-19 samples from the United States, Italy and Spain.

The authors' processing: Amplification of reference gene primers provided the estimated nucleated cell counts. Assay: immunoSEQ multiplex PCR; the TCRdb copy retains only in-frame clones and omits some. The V and J calls and clone size come from that table; D and trimming were worked out from the DNA. The table includes about 280,000 clones, around 87% detected once. Everyone who took part was 18 to 89 years old, and they came from 20 to 25 US areas. Assignments of participants to cohorts depended upon their own reported clinical history. The sequence was collected from a woman aged 18 to 35 with acute COVID-19. Sequences were obtained from PBMCs or T cells enriched from blood (not recorded which).

The CDR3 DNA reads as TGTGCCAGCAGCGTAGGCGGGGGGATCAATGAAAAACTGTTTTTT. Protein sequence: CASSVGGGINEKLFF. The chain combines TRBV9 with TRBJ1-4; a possible D gene is TRBD1 (5 bases). The CDR3 loop spans 15 amino acids. V lost 0 bases to trimming and J lost 5 bases, with 11 bases between them. CDR1 is SGDLS, CDR2 YYNGEE, per germline.